The 3 T cell receptor beta chains reported below all come from one sample, sequenced in a study of T cells after yellow fever vaccination. TCRdb passed the 5' RACE reads through MiXCR, listing each CDR3 protein once. The sample includes 110,000 or so distinct CDR3 sequences, roughly 7.9% seen only once; the top ten take roughly 2.8%. The specimen comprised CD4+ T cells sorted from PBMCs, sampled roughly 46 days after the first yellow fever vaccination. The receptors were gathered from a man aged 18 to 30 who received the YFV17D yellow fever vaccine.

The rearrangement uses TRBV5-6 and TRBJ1-2, with 7 bases matching TRBD1. The CDR3 length is 16 residues. Trimming cost V 4 bases and J 4 bases; bases outside gene matches: 13. CDR1 SGHDT and CDR2 YYEEEE come from the germline V gene. CDR3 sequence (DNA): TGTGCCAGCAGCACAAACGGACAGGTCGGAGGCTATGGCTACACCTTC. This codes for CASSTNGQVGGYGYTF.

This clonotype was counted at least ten times. Written as DNA, the CDR3 is TGTGCCAGCAGTTACCAAGGAACCGGGACTAGAGCCGGGGAGCTGTTTTTT. Its protein is CASSYQGTGTRAGELFF. The rearrangement joins TRBV6-2 or TRBV6-3 to TRBJ2-2, with 8 bases matching TRBD2. The junction had 11 bases not matched to a gene; V was cut back by 2 bases and J by 6 bases. This CDR3 spans 17 amino acids. Looked up from germline, CDR1 is MNHEY and CDR2 is SVGEGT.

This clonotype has ten or more counts. CDR3 in DNA: TGCAGTGCGCGGAGGGGGCAGGTGAACACTGAAGCTTTCTTT. This gives the protein CSARRGQVNTEAFF. The chain recombines TRBV20-1 with TRBJ1-1; 7 nucleotides match TRBD1. J was trimmed by 0 bases and V by 6 bases; bases with no gene match: 7. Germline V gene sequence: CDR1 DFQATT, CDR2 SNEGSKA (reference sequence). CDR3 length: 14 amino acids.